Below are 6 T cell receptor beta chains sequenced from a single sample in a study of T cells in Graves' hyperthyroidism and ophthalmopathy. Researchers amplified the TCR beta CDR3 regions from RNA transcripts. First-round RT-PCR of the TCR CDR3 relied on the HTBI primer set. TCRdb processed the multiplex PCR reads anew with MiXCR; each CDR3 protein has one entry. Of about 640,000 distinct CDR3 sequences listed, around 21% are singletons. The sample comprised blood. These receptors came from a man between 25 and 39 years old with Graves' ophthalmopathy.

The chain recombines TRBV15 with TRBJ2-7, with D unresolved. Trimming shortened V by 0 bases and J by 1 base, and 10 bases separated the two germline ends. Looked up from germline, CDR1 is LNHNV and CDR2 is YYDKDF (reference sequence). This CDR3 comprises 15 residues. The DNA of the CDR3 is TGTGCCACCAGCAGAGATGGTACAAAGTCCTACGAGCAGTACTTC. Translation gives CATSRDGTKSYEQYF.

The V gene is TRBV28, the J gene TRBJ1-5; unclear D gene. CDR1 is MDHEN and CDR2 is SYDVKM in the germline V gene. This CDR3 is 14 amino acids long. V was pared by 3 bases and J by 4 bases, with 10 bases between. The CDR3 loop is CASSFARGNQPQHF. CDR3 DNA: TGTGCCAGCAGTTTCGCTCGCGGTAATCAGCCCCAGCATTTT.

There are a few counts of this clonotype. This chain connects TRBV20-1 to TRBJ2-7; possibly TRBD2 for D (5 bases). The germline V gene encodes CDR1 DFQATT and CDR2 SNEGSKA (reference sequence). The V gene lost 1 base and the J gene lost 3 bases, with 10 bases spanning the gap. The CDR3 runs 13 residues. The CDR3: CSARGPGNYEQYF. The CDR3 bases are TGCAGTGCTAGAGGCCCGGGGAACTACGAGCAGTACTTC.

In this sample, this clonotype turned up many times. The rearrangement links TRBV3-1 to TRBJ1-2; D might be TRBD1 (5 bases). From germline, CDR1 is LGHDT and CDR2 YNNKEL (reference sequence). The CDR3 is 15 residues long. The V end lost 4 bases, the J end lost 3 bases, and 15 bases lay between the germline ends. CDR3 nucleotides: TGTGCCAGCAGCCCTGCGGGGGGGGACCACTATGGCTACACCTTC. Its translation is CASSPAGGDHYGYTF.

The table lists this clonotype with a few counts. The CDR3 nucleotides read TGTGCCAGCAGCCAAGATGTTGGGTGGAATGGCTACACCTTC. It yields the protein CASSQDVGWNGYTF. The chain uses TRBV14 and TRBJ1-2; D unresolved. CDR3 length equals 14 residues. Germline values: CDR1 SGHDN, CDR2 FVKESK. V was clipped by 0 bases and J by 6 bases, with 11 bases between them.

This clonotype was counted a few times. J is TRBJ2-7 and V is TRBV6-2 or TRBV6-3, with 7 bases fitting TRBD2. After removal of 2 bases from V and 1 base from J, the junction contained 17 bases not matched to a gene. There are 19 residues in the CDR3. Per the germline V gene, CDR1 is MNHEY and CDR2 is SVGEGT. CDR3 in amino acids: CASSYMSRGQAGASYEQYF. DNA of the CDR3: TGTGCCAGCAGTTACATGAGCAGAGGCCAGGCGGGAGCGTCCTACGAGCAGTACTTC.